What follows are 2 T cell receptor beta chains derived from one specimen sequenced in a study of T cells expressing NK-cell markers (dated by TCRdb to about 2020). The library was generated by 5' RACE. Sequencing was carried out with an Illumina HiSeq 2000. TCRdb reprocessed the reads and lists each CDR3 protein sequence as a single entry, with no DNA. The table for this sample records about 460,000 distinct CDR3 sequences. Roughly 1.4% of the sample is taken by the ten largest. Material: blood T cells: a sorted CD56 or NKG2C T cell subset, CD4+ or CD8+ T cells, or bulk PBMC T cells (not recorded which). These receptors originate from a woman in her forties or fifties in good health. Donor details come from another sample of the same person, matched by shared clones.

The chain has TRBV5-1 and TRBJ1-1. CDR3 size: 16 residues. The germline CDR1 and CDR2 sequences are SGHRS and YFSETQ. The CDR3 loop reads CASSLRESDMNTEAFF.

The chain has TRBV11-2 and TRBJ1-2. Germline CDR1 reads SGHAT; CDR2 reads FQNNGV. CDR3 size: 12 residues. The CDR3 reads CASSLDGVGYTF.